Reported below is one T cell receptor beta chain. In the original workflow: Amplifying reference gene primers gave estimates of nucleated cell counts. Sequencing used immunoSEQ multiplex PCR; TCRdb keeps in-frame clones, though not all of them. V and J calls plus clone size are reproduced from that table; the DNA served to infer D and trimming. Altogether some 120,000 clones are present, approximately 85% being singletons, with the ten largest covering around 10%. This sample was taken from a study of blood T cell repertoires in COVID-19. Study-wide context: COVID-19 samples from acute and convalescent phases originated in the United States, Italy and Spain. T cells, B-cell-depleted T cells, or PBMCs provided the cDNA or gDNA that served as material.

Germline V gene lookup returns CDR1 MDHEN and CDR2 SYDVKM. The CDR3 totals 14 residues. V lost 6 bases and J lost 6, with 15 bases in between. This sequence was found in a human donor in a cohort sampled during active COVID-19. V is TRBV28 and J is TRBJ1-5; possibly TRBD1 for D (6 bases). Sequencing was done on a sample of peripheral blood. As DNA, the CDR3 is TGTGCCAGCAGCCTTCGGACAGCCCCTCAGCCCCAGCATTTT. Protein sequence: CASSLRTAPQPQHF.